This T cell receptor beta chain emerged from a study of cytotoxic CD8 clonotypes in ibrutinib-treated CLL. Germline V gene sequence: CDR1 SGHRS, CDR2 YFSETQ. J gave up 0 bases and V 4 bases, and 1 base lay outside the gene matches. The CDR3 consists of 14 residues. Generated by immunoSEQ multiplex PCR, the TCRdb table keeps only in-frame clones and is missing some. The sample has nearly 300,000 clones; roughly four fifths are singletons. Concerning this clone: The antigen is undetermined.

Study-wide points: Contraction or stability on treatment characterized the public clonotypes, which were uncommon.

The chain couples TRBV5-1 to TRBJ1-1, with 9 bases identical to TRBD1. The receptor was isolated from a human donor with chronic lymphocytic leukemia. This material consisted of PBMCs, taken at disease progression, from a patient treated with ibrutinib. CDR3 sequence: CASSTGGVNTEAFF. The CDR3 DNA reads as TGCGCCAGCAGCACAGGGGGCGTGAACACTGAAGCTTTCTTT.